These 28 T cell receptor beta chains share one sample of origin, sequenced in a study of blood T cell repertoires in COVID-19. The table came from immunoSEQ multiplex PCR; TCRdb's copy has only in-frame clones and leaves some out. The sample includes roughly 300,000 clones, over 75% of them seen just once. Sequenced material: peripheral blood. The receptor source for this set is a woman aged 25 to 39 with COVID-19, enrolled during active disease.

The chain employs TRBV28 and TRBJ1-5; maybe TRBD1 (6 bases). The CDR3 spans 16 residues. From germline, CDR1 is MDHEN and CDR2 SYDVKM. V dropped 6 bases and J dropped 0 bases, with 15 bases sitting between them. For the CDR3, the DNA is TGTGCCAGCAGATCGCCCCGGACAGATAGCAATCAGCCCCAGCATTTT. Amino acid sequence: CASRSPRTDSNQPQHF.

The rearrangement uses TRBV19 and TRBJ2-2; 7 positions match TRBD1. V gave up 4 bases and J gave up 2 bases; unmatched junction bases: 7. There are 16 residues in the CDR3. Germline V gene lookup returns CDR1 LNHDA and CDR2 SQIVND (reference sequence). CDR3 residues: CASSKRDRVNTGELFF. The CDR3, as DNA: TGTGCCAGTAGTAAAAGGGACAGAGTAAACACCGGGGAGCTGTTTTTT. The full variable domain, with the rest looked up from reference TRBV19 and TRBJ2-2, is DGGITQSPKYLFRKEGQNVTLSCEQNLNHDAMYWYRQDPGQGLRLIYYSQIVNDFQKGDIAEGYSVSREKKESFPLTVTSAQKNPTAFYLCASSKRDRVNTGELFFGEGSRLTVL.

The rearrangement uses TRBV5-8 and TRBJ2-7, with 11 nucleotides matching TRBD2. The CDR3 runs to 15 residues. Germline V gene data show CDR1 as SGHTS and CDR2 as YDEGEE. Trimming took 4 bases from V and 3 from J; bases not matched to a gene: 6. The CDR3 DNA is TGTGCCAGCAGCCCAGGGACTAGCGGCTACTACGAGCAGTACTTC. This sequence encodes CASSPGTSGYYEQYF.

V is TRBV30 and J is TRBJ2-2; 8 nucleotides match TRBD2. CDR3 length: 15 amino acids. The germline V gene has CDR1 GTSNPN and CDR2 SVGIG (reference sequence). V was clipped by 1 base and J by 4 bases; unmatched bases: 5. CDR3: CAWSGLAGLTGELFF. The DNA for the CDR3 is TGTGCCTGGAGTGGGCTAGCGGGCCTCACCGGGGAGCTGTTTTTT.

The gene calls are TRBV30 and TRBJ1-5; 7 bases are a match to TRBD1. Trimming removed 6 bases from V and 2 bases from J; junction bases left unmatched: 7. This CDR3 is 14 amino acids long. Germline CDR1 GTSNPN, CDR2 SVGIG (reference sequence). This CDR3 is CACTGEGGNQPQHF. The DNA for the CDR3 is TGTGCCTGTACAGGGGAAGGCGGCAATCAGCCCCAGCATTTT.

The chain couples TRBV28 to TRBJ1-2, with 9 nucleotides matching TRBD1. Trimming took 5 bases from V and 6 from J; bases not matched to a gene: 16. CDR3 size: 17 residues. The V gene's germline CDR1 is MDHEN and CDR2 SYDVKM. Here the CDR3 reads CASSPFQEDRGGDGYTF. Written as DNA, the CDR3 is TGTGCCAGCAGTCCTTTCCAGGAGGACAGGGGCGGCGATGGCTACACCTTC.

The CDR3 coding sequence is TGTGCCAGCAGCAGCAGGGTTTCCGACGAGCAGTACTTC. It codes for CASSSRVSDEQYF. V usage is TRBV9 and J usage is TRBJ2-7, with D possibly matching TRBD1 (5 bases). The V gene's germline CDR1 is SGDLS and CDR2 YYNGEE. V was cut by 4 bases and J by 5 bases, with 13 bases left in between. The CDR3 loop spans 13 amino acids.

The chain carries TRBV28 and TRBJ1-1; TRBD1 aligns across 8 bases. Germline CDR1 is MDHEN and CDR2 is SYDVKM. The V and J ends lost 7 bases and 5 bases, in that order; junction bases with no gene match: 6. This CDR3 comprises 13 residues. The CDR3 nucleotides read TGTGCCAGCACCCCAGGGGGCGCGACTGAAGCTTTCTTT. Residues: CASTPGGATEAFF.

This clone was seen repeatedly, ten times or more. The chain is built from TRBV7-9 and TRBJ2-7; tentatively, D is TRBD2 (5 bases). Trimming pared 5 bases from V and 7 bases from J, leaving 21 bases between. CDR1 is SEHNR, CDR2 FQNEAQ, per germline (reference sequence). The CDR3 contains 15 residues. CDR3 DNA: TGTGCCAGCAGCCCCAAGAAAACCTCCACGGGAGAGCAGTACTTC. As protein: CASSPKKTSTGEQYF.

This clone was counted a single time. The rearrangement uses TRBV2 and TRBJ2-4; D gene unclear. The CDR3 is 14 amino acids. From germline, CDR1 is SNHLY and CDR2 FYNNEI. The ends were cut back, 2 bases at V and 8 bases at J, with 13 bases in the middle. The CDR3 sequence is CASSERSTRDIQYF. CDR3 nucleotides: TGTGCCAGCAGTGAACGGTCAACACGGGACATTCAGTACTTC.

The V and J genes are TRBV19 and TRBJ1-1, with 7 bases fitting TRBD1. V gave up 1 base and J gave up 0 bases; unmatched junction bases: 5. Germline values: CDR1 LNHDA, CDR2 SQIVND (reference sequence). CDR3 length: 16 amino acids. The CDR3 DNA sequence: TGTGCCAGTAGTATAGTCGGGACAGCGCTGAACACTGAAGCTTTCTTT. This encodes CASSIVGTALNTEAFF.

A remark on this clone: Other DNA sequences from this sample encode an identical CDR3 as well. V and J are TRBV5-6 and TRBJ1-5, with a tentative D call TRBD1 (5 bases). Deletions cut 0 bases from V and 1 base from J, with 8 bases between. This CDR3 is built from 15 residues. In germline, CDR1 is SGHDT, CDR2 YYEEEE. Here the CDR3 DNA reads TGTGCCAGCAGCTTGGGACGGGGGAGCAATCAGCCCCAGCATTTT. Its protein is CASSLGRGSNQPQHF.

This chain connects TRBV30 to TRBJ2-2; 8 bases are shared with TRBD2. V was pared by 3 bases and J by 6 bases, with 12 bases of the junction left unmatched. CDR1 and CDR2 (germline): GTSNPN, SVGIG (reference sequence). This CDR3 has 16 amino acids. The CDR3 region has the DNA TGTGCCTGGAGCCGGTCAGGAGCGGGAGTATCCGGGGAGCTGTTTTTT. This codes for CAWSRSGAGVSGELFF.

This clone was seen many times. The chain combines TRBV19 with TRBJ2-7; D perhaps matches TRBD2 (6 bases). Trimming took off 5 bases at V and 3 bases at J, with 14 bases between the two ends. CDR3 length: 14 residues. Per the germline V gene, CDR1 is LNHDA and CDR2 is SQIVND (reference sequence). CDR3 amino acids: CASSPGRISYEQYF. The CDR3 bases are TGTGCCAGTAGTCCCGGGAGAATAAGCTACGAGCAGTACTTC.

V usage is TRBV14 and J usage is TRBJ1-3; D call uncertain. The CDR3 extends over 15 amino acids. Trimming left V 2 bases short and J 2 bases short, with 10 bases between. Germline assignment: CDR1 SGHDN and CDR2 FVKESK. This chain's CDR3 is CASSQHPGPGNTIYF. DNA of the CDR3: TGTGCCAGCAGCCAACACCCGGGTCCTGGAAACACCATATATTTT.

CDR3: CASSGGRAGGPNTQYF. CDR3 DNA sequence: TGTGCCAGCAGCGGGGGCCGAGCGGGAGGCCCCAATACGCAGTATTTT. This chain joins TRBV5-4 and TRBJ2-3, with 9 bases matching TRBD2. Germline trimming cut 4 bases from V and 7 bases from J; bases unmatched to any gene: 13. The CDR3 is 16 amino acids. Germline V gives CDR1 SGHNT, CDR2 YYREEE (reference sequence).

The V and J genes are TRBV5-6 and TRBJ1-2; 8 bases map to TRBD1. The CDR3 is 13 residues long. Per the germline V gene, CDR1 is SGHDT and CDR2 is YYEEEE. Losses at the gene ends were 5 bases for V and 5 bases for J; bases not matched to a gene: 5. Here the CDR3 DNA reads TGTGCCAGCAGGTCCGGGACAGGATATGGCTACACCTTC. This gives the protein CASRSGTGYGYTF.

In this sample, this clone turned up a few times. The chain is built from TRBV7-2 and TRBJ2-1; the match to TRBD1 covers 8 bases. Germline values: CDR1 SGHTA, CDR2 FQGNSA. This CDR3 is built from 17 residues. J was trimmed by 3 bases and V by 5 bases; bases with no gene match: 12. CDR3 DNA: TGTGCCAGCAGCCCTCCCCGAGGTACAGGGGGCTACAATGAGCAGTTCTTC. Encoded protein: CASSPPRGTGGYNEQFF.

V and J are TRBV10-3 and TRBJ1-3; D is possibly TRBD1 (6 bases). Germline V gene lookup returns CDR1 ENHRY and CDR2 SYGVKD. The CDR3 sequence is 16 residues long. Trimming pared 3 bases from V and 0 bases from J, leaving 12 bases between. For the CDR3, the DNA is TGTGCCATCAGTGACCCTGACAGGAACTCTGGAAACACCATATATTTT. Protein product: CAISDPDRNSGNTIYF.

This rearrangement joins TRBV2 to TRBJ2-5, with D possibly being TRBD2 (6 bases). This CDR3 has 12 amino acids. Per the germline V gene, CDR1 is SNHLY and CDR2 is FYNNEI. Trimming left V 7 bases short and J 4 bases short, with 10 bases between. The CDR3 sequence: CASIQGGETQYF. The CDR3 DNA is TGTGCCAGCATCCAGGGAGGAGAGACCCAGTACTTC.

V is TRBV28 and J is TRBJ2-5; 13 bases align to TRBD2. The CDR3 is made up of 23 amino acids. In germline, CDR1 is MDHEN, CDR2 SYDVKM. Unmatched junction bases numbered 24, after V lost 5 bases and J lost 0 bases. CDR3 DNA sequence: TGTGCCAGCAGTCACCGTTCATTGTGGACTAGCGGGAGCAAAGGGGATGACCAAGAGACCCAGTACTTC. It encodes CASSHRSLWTSGSKGDDQETQYF.

Only one count was recorded for this clone. The chain recombines TRBV9 with TRBJ2-7, with a tentative D call TRBD2 (5 bases). Trimming took off 0 bases at V and 3 bases at J, with 10 bases between the two ends. CDR1 and CDR2 (germline): SGDLS, YYNGEE. The CDR3 is 14 residues long. CDR3 protein: CASSVAAEFYEQYF. CDR3 nucleotide sequence: TGTGCCAGCAGCGTAGCAGCGGAGTTCTACGAGCAGTACTTC.

This chain links TRBV27 with TRBJ1-5; D unclear. Germline V gene data show CDR1 as MNHEY and CDR2 as SMNVEV (reference sequence). V lost 4 bases and J lost 0, with 16 bases in between. The CDR3 loop spans 17 amino acids. The DNA for the CDR3 is TGTGCCAGCAGTTCCCTTACACATCTCCTTAGCAATCAGCCCCAGCATTTT. It encodes CASSSLTHLLSNQPQHF.

The genes are TRBV10-3 and TRBJ2-1; 10 bases align to TRBD2. CDR1 is ENHRY, CDR2 SYGVKD, per germline. V shed 3 bases, J shed 7 bases, and the junction held 12 bases outside the gene matches. The CDR3 spans 17 residues. The CDR3 region is CAISDPSSGRAENEQFF. CDR3 sequence (DNA): TGTGCCATCAGTGACCCCTCCAGCGGGAGGGCCGAAAATGAGCAGTTCTTC.

The chain links TRBV29-1 to TRBJ1-4; TRBD1 matches at 8 bases. The germline gives CDR1 SQVTM, CDR2 ANQGSEA. V gave up 6 bases and J gave up 6 bases; unmatched junction bases: 3. The CDR3 loop spans 12 amino acids. This chain's CDR3 is CSVRQGYEKLFF. CDR3 DNA sequence: TGCAGCGTGAGACAGGGGTATGAAAAACTGTTTTTT.

CDR3 DNA: TGTGCCAGCAGCGCTAGCGGGATTCACACCGGGGAGCTGTTTTTT. This sequence encodes CASSASGIHTGELFF. This chain joins TRBV9 and TRBJ2-2; 9 bases match TRBD2. The V segment lost 3 bases and the J segment 3 bases; nucleotides outside the gene matches: 3. Germline assignment: CDR1 SGDLS and CDR2 YYNGEE. CDR3 size: 15 residues.

This sequence joins TRBV19 and TRBJ2-5, with TRBD2 matching over 10 bases. V trimming: 5 bases; J trimming: 4 bases; junction bases outside the gene matches: 4. This CDR3 spans 14 amino acids. The germline V gene encodes CDR1 LNHDA and CDR2 SQIVND (reference sequence). CDR3 protein: CASSPRLAGETQYF. For the CDR3, the DNA is TGTGCCAGTAGTCCACGACTAGCGGGAGAGACCCAGTACTTC.

This rearrangement joins TRBV18 to TRBJ1-2; D is ambiguous. Per the germline V gene, CDR1 is KGHSH and CDR2 is LQKENI. There are 14 residues in the CDR3. V was cut by 3 bases and J by 5 bases, with 13 bases left in between. The CDR3 region is CASSPVPREYGYTF. The CDR3 nucleotides read TGTGCCAGCTCACCTGTTCCGAGGGAATATGGCTACACCTTC.